The entry below describes one T cell receptor beta chain. No cognate antigen has been identified for it. Base qualities are not recorded, but no much larger clone differs from it by a single base. Participants in the prospective study were aged roughly 18 to 100 years, lived in 20 to 30 United States geographic areas, and enrolled through a virtual design. Cohort assignment in the prospective study relied on participant-reported clinical history from a screening survey and a study questionnaire. Exposed participants had been in contact with someone with a PCR-confirmed or clinician-diagnosed COVID-19 case within 2 weeks of study entry. In the prospective study, whole blood, serum and a nasopharyngeal or oropharyngeal swab were collected from each participant by mobile phlebotomists. Over a roughly two-month period, participants in the prospective study had the option of providing additional blood draws and questionnaires. Before DNA extraction, blood samples from the prospective study were shipped at room temperature or frozen.

This sample was taken from a study of blood T cell repertoires in COVID-19 (TCRdb year 2020). As for the study more broadly: The collaborator samples originated in the United States, Italy and Spain and spanned the acute and convalescent phases of COVID-19. The prospective study material was composed of cDNA or gDNA derived from T cells, B-cell-depleted T cells, or PBMCs. Deeply sampled blood TCRbeta repertoires from subjects exposed to, actively infected with, or recovered from COVID-19 were included in the dataset. The repertoires were released in a freely available public database intended as a resource for research on the immune response to SARS-CoV-2. Samples were obtained from the ongoing ImmuneRACE study (first 160 participants) and from 1,254 subjects provided by 6 global collaborators. Nearly every sample came with metadata listing a de-identified subject ID, COVID-19 status, age in years and sex. HLA class I and class II types, where available, came from metadata supplied by the sample provider rather than from assay-based typing.

The immunoSEQ Assay, a bias-controlled multiplex PCR, was used to amplify TCRbeta CDR3 regions from genomic DNA. In the paper's pipeline: Nucleated cell counts per sample were estimated from amplification of reference gene primers within the assay. Sequence reads were collapsed and filtered to measure the absolute abundance of every unique TCRbeta CDR3 rearrangement. Productive Simpson clonality was computed per sample as the square root of Simpson's diversity index over productive rearrangements. Entries here come from immuneACCESS through TCRdb and include only in-frame sequences with V and J called. Some clones fail to appear in such tables; in the studies checked, an unresolved V gene covers under half of the shortfall, and the cause of the remainder is unknown. V and J calls and clone size are those listed in that table; D and trimming were worked out from the DNA. This sample holds 250,000 or so clones; around 90% were observed only once. The ten largest account for 3% to 3.5% of the sample.

Results and caveats for the whole study, not just this receptor: The quantity of clinical and demographic metadata differed by source and by participant and was supplied without curation.

The CDR3 goes from the cysteine to the phenylalanine over 19 residues. Kept here is only the CDR3 DNA, which spans 57 bases and is read in frame from base 1. Material for sequencing was PBMCs or T cells enriched from blood (not recorded which). The source is a woman in her thirties or forties who had been exposed to COVID-19. Rearrangement joined TRBV21-1 to TRBJ2-1; the DNA was not compared with TRBD2, the D call given in the table. TRBV21-1 is a pseudogene locus. The nucleotide sequence reads TGTGCCAGCAGCGTTATCGGGCTAGCGGGGGGGCCTGAGGGAAATGAGCAGTTCTTC. It is translated as CASSVIGLAGGPEGNEQFF.